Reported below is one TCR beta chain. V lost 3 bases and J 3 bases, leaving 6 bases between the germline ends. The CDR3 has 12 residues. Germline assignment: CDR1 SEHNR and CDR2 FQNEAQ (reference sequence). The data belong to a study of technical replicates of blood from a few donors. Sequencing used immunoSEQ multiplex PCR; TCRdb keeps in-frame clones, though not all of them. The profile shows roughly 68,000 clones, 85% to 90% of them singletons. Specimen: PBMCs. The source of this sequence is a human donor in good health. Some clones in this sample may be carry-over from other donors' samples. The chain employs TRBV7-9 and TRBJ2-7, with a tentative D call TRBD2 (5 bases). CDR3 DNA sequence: TGTGCCAGCAGCTTTGAGGGCTACGAGCAGTACTTC. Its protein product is CASSFEGYEQYF.